This entry lists 8 T cell receptor beta chains sequenced from one sample in a study of T cell responses to AZD1222 COVID-19 vaccine. The data were produced by immunoSEQ multiplex PCR, yet TCRdb's version contains in-frame clones alone and is incomplete. The table has 150,000 to 180,000 clones, roughly nine tenths seen once. Specimen: peripheral blood, collected on day 0 of AZD1222 vaccination. Source of these receptors: an adult in good health.

The V gene is TRBV11-1, the J gene TRBJ2-7; possibly TRBD2 for D (6 bases). This CDR3 spans 14 amino acids. Germline V lookup: CDR1 SGHAT, CDR2 FQDESV (reference sequence). V was clipped by 4 bases and J by 1 base, with 11 bases between them. CDR3 bases: TGTGCCAGCAGCTGGGGGGAGGCGTCCTACGAGCAGTACTTC. Protein sequence: CASSWGEASYEQYF.

The table lists this clone with a count of one. V and J are TRBV29-1 and TRBJ1-6, with D uncertain. The V and J ends lost 3 bases and 9 bases respectively, with 9 bases between them. This CDR3 is 12 amino acids long. CDR1 and CDR2 from the germline V gene are SQVTM and ANQGSEA. The CDR3 region has the DNA TGCAGCGTTGACGCCCATCTTTCACCCCTCCACTTT. As protein: CSVDAHLSPLHF. Combining the CDR3 with reference TRBV29-1 and TRBJ1-6 gives the whole variable domain SAVISQKPSRDICQRGTSLTIQCQVDSQVTMMFWYRQQPGQSLTLIATANQGSEATYESGFVIDKFPISRPNLTFSTLTVSNMSPEDSSIYLCSVDAHLSPLHFGNGTRLTVT.

The chain is built from TRBV7-2 and TRBJ1-6; the match to TRBD1 covers 8 bases. The ends lost 4 bases at V and 10 bases at J; junction bases unmatched: 6. CDR1 is SGHTA and CDR2 is FQGNSA in the germline V gene. The CDR3 is made up of 14 amino acids. The CDR3 sequence: CASSYRGVDSPLHF. CDR3 DNA: TGTGCCAGCAGCTACAGGGGGGTAGACTCACCCCTCCACTTT.

V and J are TRBV12-5 and TRBJ1-1; 7 bases are a match to TRBD1. The V and J ends lost 7 bases and 0 bases, in that order; junction bases with no gene match: 8. CDR3 size: 15 residues. Germline V CDR1 and CDR2: LGHNT, FRNRAP. DNA for the CDR3: TGTGCTAGTGCCTGGTCGGGACAGTTGAACACTGAAGCTTTCTTT. Its translation: CASAWSGQLNTEAFF.

This chain uses TRBV19 with TRBJ2-1, with 9 bases fitting TRBD2. This CDR3 comprises 14 residues. Losses at the gene ends were 7 bases for V and 8 bases for J; bases not matched to a gene: 9. Germline CDR1 LNHDA, CDR2 SQIVND (reference sequence). The CDR3 nucleotides read TGTGCCAGTACGGATACTAGCGGGTGGGATGAGCAGTTCTTC. It specifies CASTDTSGWDEQFF.

This chain uses TRBV7-9 with TRBJ1-6, with 9 nucleotides matching TRBD1. The CDR3 contains 14 residues. The V segment lost 8 bases and the J segment 10 bases; nucleotides outside the gene matches: 9. Germline lookup yields CDR1 SEHNR and CDR2 FQNEAQ (reference sequence). CDR3 nucleotides: TGTGCCAGCTCCCAAGGGGACAGGGTCTCACCCCTCCACTTT. Its protein product is CASSQGDRVSPLHF.

This clone has only one observation. The chain has TRBV7-2 and TRBJ2-1; possibly TRBD2 for D (6 bases). The germline gives CDR1 SGHTA, CDR2 FQGNSA. V shed 1 base and J shed 7 bases, with 14 bases lying between them. There are 15 residues in the CDR3. The CDR3 reads CASSLVTGAGNEQFF. In nucleotides, the CDR3 is TGTGCCAGCAGCTTAGTAACGGGCGCGGGGAATGAGCAGTTCTTC.

There are a few counts of this clone. The chain has TRBV5-4 and TRBJ2-7, with 7 positions matching TRBD1. This CDR3 is 13 amino acids long. V dropped 5 bases and J dropped 0; count of bases not matched to a gene: 2. Germline loops: CDR1 SGHNT, CDR2 YYREEE (reference sequence). The CDR3 sequence is CASRRDSSYEQYF. The CDR3 DNA follows: TGTGCCAGCAGAAGGGACAGCTCCTACGAGCAGTACTTC.